This T cell receptor (beta chain) was found in a study of blood T cells in healthy people across ages. Germline lookup yields CDR1 ENHRY and CDR2 SYGVKD. The trim removed 6 bases at V and 6 bases at J, leaving 4 bases unmatched. The CDR3 has 13 amino acids. PCR was performed a second time for roughly 7 to 12 cycles using a sample-barcoded 5' primer and a J-beta primer mix. TCRdb redid the calling of the 5' RACE reads with MiXCR, one entry per CDR3 protein. The data hold just over 1 million distinct CDR3 sequences, with 45% observed a single time. This clonotype was counted many times. What it binds is not known. Study-wide results and limits: Bulk PBMC profiling left naive and antigen-experienced comparisons inconclusive. Strongly correlated with naive T cell percentage was TCR beta diversity. CMV status of donors was unknown, possibly confounding expanded clonotype changes. There were more naive CD4+ cells and higher diversity in long-lived donors than in aged donors.

V usage is TRBV10-3 and J usage is TRBJ2-1, with 8 bases aligning to TRBD2. Sequencing was performed on blood. This clonotype originated in a woman aged 55-69 years in good health. The CDR3 region is CAIRRGGPNEQFF. DNA of the CDR3: TGTGCCATCAGGCGCGGGGGGCCCAATGAGCAGTTCTTC.